One and the same sample provided the 20 T cell receptor beta chains below, sequenced in a study of blood T cell repertoires in COVID-19. Sequencing was performed with immunoSEQ multiplex PCR; in TCRdb, only in-frame clones are kept and a portion is missing. The table lists nearly 90,000 clones, about 87% of them singletons. The sample taken for sequencing was peripheral blood. The receptors here all came from an elderly man with acute or convalescent COVID-19.

This chain links TRBV2 with TRBJ2-7; the match to TRBD1 covers 8 bases. Germline V gene lookup returns CDR1 SNHLY and CDR2 FYNNEI. This CDR3 has 14 residues. J lost 9 bases, V lost 1 base, and 8 bases had no gene match. The CDR3 loop reads CASSEEQGAARQYF. In nucleotides, the CDR3 is TGTGCCAGCAGTGAAGAGCAGGGGGCGGCGAGGCAGTACTTC.

The chain couples TRBV6-2 or TRBV6-3 to TRBJ2-7; 12 positions match TRBD2. This CDR3 spans 18 amino acids. V lost 4 bases and J lost 5; bases outside the gene matches: 15. Per germline, CDR1 MNHEY and CDR2 SVGEGT. The CDR3 DNA reads as TGTGCCAGCAGTTCCTCGACTAGCGGGAGTCCCTCGGGGAACGAGCAGTACTTC. This codes for CASSSSTSGSPSGNEQYF.

The chain carries TRBV10-2 and TRBJ1-3, with 7 bases aligning to TRBD1. V shed 6 bases and J 5 bases; nucleotides not matched to a gene: 10. This CDR3 comprises 15 residues. Germline V CDR1 and CDR2: WSHSY, SAAADI. The CDR3 nucleotides are TGCGCCAGCAGATCAGTAGGGGGCCGTAGAAACACCATATATTTT. Translated, it gives CASRSVGGRRNTIYF.

The table lists this clone with a few counts. The chain recombines TRBV29-1 with TRBJ1-2, with 7 bases aligning to TRBD1. Germline trimming cut 4 bases from V and 7 bases from J; bases unmatched to any gene: 9. The CDR3 totals 13 residues. Germline CDR1 is SQVTM and CDR2 is ANQGSEA. The CDR3 region is CSVVRTGALGYTF. CDR3 sequence (DNA): TGCAGCGTTGTAAGGACAGGTGCCCTTGGCTACACCTTC.

The chain is built from TRBV24-1 and TRBJ1-3, with D unclear. The CDR3 has 18 residues. V lost 9 bases and J lost 0, with 23 bases in between. Germline V gene data show CDR1 as KGHDR and CDR2 as SFDVKD. The CDR3 bases are TGTGCCACCGTTCCAAGGCCGGGGTGGGCCGACTCTGGAAACACCATATATTTT. Translation: CATVPRPGWADSGNTIYF.

The rearrangement uses TRBV15 and TRBJ1-2; 9 nucleotides match TRBD1. V shed 0 bases, J shed 0 bases, and the junction held 2 bases outside the gene matches. This CDR3 is 16 amino acids long. CDR1 is LNHNV, CDR2 YYDKDF, per germline (reference sequence). CDR3 coding DNA: TGTGCCACCAGCAGAGATAGACAGGGGGCTAACTATGGCTACACCTTC. Its protein product is CATSRDRQGANYGYTF.

The chain recombines TRBV5-4 with TRBJ2-7; 14 positions agree with TRBD2. Germline CDR1 and CDR2: SGHNT and YYREEE (reference sequence). This CDR3 has 15 residues. V was clipped by 3 bases and J by 7 bases; unmatched bases: 6. Here the CDR3 DNA reads TGTGCCAGCAGCTCCGGGACTAGCGGGGGCCGGGAGCAGTACTTC. Protein product: CASSSGTSGGREQYF.

This rearrangement joins TRBV30 to TRBJ2-7; 7 bases align to TRBD1. This CDR3 has 12 residues. Germline trimming cut 2 bases from V and 3 bases from J; bases unmatched to any gene: 1. Germline V CDR1 and CDR2: GTSNPN, SVGIG (reference sequence). CDR3 DNA: TGTGCCTGGAGTAGACAGGGCTACGAGCAGTACTTC. Residues: CAWSRQGYEQYF.

This chain links TRBV5-1 with TRBJ2-1; D might be TRBD2 (6 bases). V lost 5 bases and J 0 bases, leaving 15 bases between the germline ends. CDR3 length equals 16 residues. Germline V lookup: CDR1 SGHRS, CDR2 YFSETQ. The CDR3 here is CASRADSGGSYNEQFF. The CDR3 DNA follows: TGCGCCAGCAGGGCCGATAGCGGAGGCTCCTACAATGAGCAGTTCTTC.

V and J are TRBV3-1 (or the pseudogene TRBV3-2) and TRBJ2-7; D uncertain. Germline CDR1 reads LGHDT; CDR2 reads YNNKEL (reference sequence). This CDR3 has 14 amino acids. The V end was cut by 0 bases, the J end by 3 bases, with 9 bases between. CDR3 protein: CASSQDTGYYEQYF. CDR3 DNA: TGTGCCAGCAGCCAAGATACCGGTTACTACGAGCAGTACTTC.

The chain carries TRBV6-6 and TRBJ1-2; D is undetermined. The CDR3 sequence is 12 residues long. V was clipped by 6 bases and J by 4 bases, with 9 bases between them. The germline CDR1 and CDR2 sequences are MNHNY and SVGAGI (reference sequence). The chain's CDR3 is CASSHEIYGYTF. DNA of the CDR3: TGTGCCAGCAGCCACGAGATCTATGGCTACACCTTC.

V usage is TRBV5-1 and J usage is TRBJ2-5; 13 bases map to TRBD2. This CDR3 comprises 18 residues. The V and J ends lost 0 bases and 2 bases, in that order; junction bases with no gene match: 7. Germline CDR1 SGHRS, CDR2 YFSETQ. The CDR3 loop is CASSLGLAGGVTQETQYF. CDR3 DNA sequence: TGCGCCAGCAGCTTGGGACTAGCGGGGGGAGTAACTCAAGAGACCCAGTACTTC. Complete variable domain (other parts from reference TRBV5-1 and TRBJ2-5): KAGVTQTPRYLIKTRGQQVTLSCSPISGHRSVSWYQQTPGQGLQFLFEYFSETQRNKGNFPGRFSGRQFSNSRSEMNVSTLELGDSALYLCASSLGLAGGVTQETQYFGPGTRLLVL.

The chain employs TRBV5-6 and TRBJ1-1; 11 bases line up with TRBD1. V lost 4 bases and J lost 1; bases outside the gene matches: 9. Germline CDR1 SGHDT, CDR2 YYEEEE. The CDR3 loop spans 17 amino acids. As DNA, the CDR3 is TGTGCCAGCAGCCTCGGGACAGGGGGGCTAGGGAACACTGAAGCTTTCTTT. Encoded protein: CASSLGTGGLGNTEAFF.

This chain joins TRBV7-2 and TRBJ1-6; weak D call: TRBD1 (5 bases). V gave up 0 bases and J gave up 8 bases, with 11 bases separating them. CDR3 length: 15 residues. Germline V lookup: CDR1 SGHTA, CDR2 FQGNSA. The CDR3 is CASSLAPTVDSPLHF. The CDR3 DNA reads TGTGCCAGCAGCTTAGCCCCGACAGTGGATTCACCCCTCCACTTT.

This chain joins TRBV2 and TRBJ1-1, with TRBD1 matching 8 bases. Germline loops: CDR1 SNHLY, CDR2 FYNNEI. The V gene end was trimmed by 6 bases and the J gene end by 0 bases; junction bases not matched to a gene: 3. The CDR3 contains 14 residues. The chain's CDR3 is CASSRTGMNTEAFF. The CDR3 nucleotides read TGTGCCAGCAGCCGGACAGGGATGAACACTGAAGCTTTCTTT. Full variable domain (remainder filled in from reference TRBV2 and TRBJ1-1): EPEVTQTPSHQVTQMGQEVILRCVPISNHLYFYWYRQILGQKVEFLVSFYNNEISEKSEIFDDQFSVERPDGSNFTLKIRSTKLEDSAMYFCASSRTGMNTEAFFGQGTRLTVV.

About this clone itself: An end of the junction differs from the germline gene, which may be a read error. The CDR3 region has the DNA TGTGCCAGCAGCTACTCCCTAGCGGGAGTTGGGGAGACCCAGTACTTC. Protein product: CASSYSLAGVGETQYF. V gene TRBV6-5 combines with J gene TRBJ2-5; 10 nucleotides agree with TRBD2. Germline-derived CDR1 and CDR2 are MNHEY and SVGAGI. CDR3 length: 16 residues.

V and J are TRBV5-5 and TRBJ2-1; 9 bases map to TRBD1. Per germline, CDR1 SGHKS and CDR2 YYEKEE (reference sequence). The CDR3 has 18 amino acids. With 3 bases clipped from V and 4 bases from J, the junction kept 14 bases outside the gene matches. The CDR3 here is CASSSGQGGGPPYNEQFF. CDR3 bases: TGTGCCAGCAGCTCGGGACAGGGAGGGGGACCTCCTTACAATGAGCAGTTCTTC.

V gene TRBV7-2 combines with J gene TRBJ2-3, with D perhaps matching TRBD2 (5 bases). This CDR3 region has 15 residues. V was pared by 6 bases and J by 0 bases, with 13 bases between. Germline V gene lookup returns CDR1 SGHTA and CDR2 FQGNSA. For the CDR3, the DNA is TGTGCCAGCAGTTCCGGACTCACGAGCACAGATACGCAGTATTTT. Its translation: CASSSGLTSTDTQYF.

The rearrangement uses TRBV19 and TRBJ2-7; possible D gene TRBD1, 5 bases. This CDR3 has 12 amino acids. V was shortened by 3 bases and J by 6 bases, with 9 bases between the two germline ends. The V gene's germline CDR1 is LNHDA and CDR2 SQIVND (reference sequence). DNA of the CDR3: TGTGCCAGTAGTATCATGGGGCGCGAGCAGTACTTC. Residues: CASSIMGREQYF.

The V call is TRBV7-9, the J call TRBJ2-1; D possibly uses TRBD1 or TRBD2 (6 bases each). V was cut by 5 bases and J by 8 bases, with 22 bases left in between. Germline V lookup: CDR1 SEHNR, CDR2 FQNEAQ (reference sequence). The CDR3 loop spans 16 amino acids. The CDR3 protein is CASSVGGLRERDEQFF. The CDR3 region has the DNA TGTGCCAGCAGCGTAGGGGGACTTCGTGAGAGGGATGAGCAGTTCTTC.